In its sample, the clone carrying this T cell receptor beta chain was seen a few times. Its antigen is not identified. Constant-segment primers were used for 5'RACE, and the resulting TCR alpha and TCR beta cDNA libraries carried sample barcodes and UMIs. TCRdb ran MiXCR on the 5' RACE reads and lists one entry per CDR3 protein. The data contain roughly 51,000 distinct CDR3 sequences, approximately 8% of them singletons. The CDR3 runs 14 residues. The germline gives CDR1 LGHNA, CDR2 YSLEER. V trimming: 4 bases; J trimming: 4 bases; junction bases outside the gene matches: 3. This sample was included in a study of T-cell memory formation after mild COVID-19. General study points: Clones shrinking from day 15 to 85 showed even CD4/CD8 mixes; later expanders tilted CD4+. Certain responding clones were present in pre-infection memory, suggesting participation of cross-reactive memory. Among CD4+ contracting clones, most were CM and EM, and CD8+ ones EMRA.

The sample was PBMCs or a T cell subset sorted from them (not recorded which). V usage is TRBV4-3 and J usage is TRBJ1-4; 7 bases fit TRBD1. The TCR sequence derives from a man younger than 30 who had mild COVID-19 (a few samples of this study predate the infection). Cell type and time point are not known. The CDR3, as DNA: TGCGCCAGCAGCCGAGGGGGCCATAATGAAAAACTGTTTTTT. Its translation is CASSRGGHNEKLFF.